The 28 T cell receptor beta chains below come from one sample, sequenced in a study of CD8 T cells in ankylosing spondylitis. TCRdb re-called the 5' RACE reads through MiXCR, storing one row per CDR3 protein. The sample yields 150,000 to 200,000 distinct CDR3 sequences, around 13% seen once. Specimen: blood, either unsorted or a sorted T cell fraction (not recorded which). The source is a female donor with ankylosing spondylitis or in good health (not recorded which).

This clonotype has a handful of counts. The rearrangement uses TRBV3-1 and TRBJ2-7; 9 bases are shared with TRBD2. The junction had 7 bases not matched to a gene; V was cut back by 4 bases and J by 3 bases. Germline values: CDR1 LGHDT, CDR2 YNNKEL (reference sequence). The length of the CDR3 is 15 residues. The chain's CDR3 is CASSLTGTSSYEQYF. The CDR3 coding sequence is TGTGCCAGCAGCCTCACCGGGACTAGCAGCTACGAGCAGTACTTC.

Many counts were recorded for this clonotype. The chain combines TRBV15 with TRBJ2-3; possible D gene TRBD1, 6 bases. The V gene lost 3 bases and the J gene lost 4 bases, with 17 bases spanning the gap. CDR1 LNHNV and CDR2 YYDKDF come from the germline V gene (reference sequence). The CDR3 length is 16 residues. The CDR3 spells CATSSGEGVWADTQYF. In DNA, the CDR3 is TGTGCCACCAGCAGTGGAGAGGGGGTATGGGCAGATACGCAGTATTTT.

Ten or more counts support this clonotype. The rearrangement links TRBV18 to TRBJ1-5; 9 nucleotides match TRBD1. Trimming took 1 base from V and 4 from J; bases not matched to a gene: 2. The germline V gene has CDR1 KGHSH and CDR2 LQKENI. This CDR3 has 15 residues. The CDR3 loop is CASSPQGQGNQPQHF. The CDR3, as DNA: TGTGCCAGCTCACCACAAGGACAGGGGAATCAGCCCCAGCATTTT.

In this sample, this clonotype turned up many times. This chain joins TRBV2 and TRBJ1-5; 7 bases are shared with TRBD1. Germline-derived CDR1 and CDR2 are SNHLY and FYNNEI. V gave up 6 bases and J gave up 9 bases; unmatched junction bases: 14. The CDR3 is 15 residues long. CDR3 in amino acids: CASSTGTAGNGPQHF. CDR3 coding DNA: TGTGCCAGCAGCACCGGGACAGCGGGGAACGGGCCCCAGCATTTT.

The chain is built from TRBV4-3 and TRBJ2-1; D uncertain. Deletions cut 4 bases from V and 6 bases from J, with 7 bases between. There are 12 residues in the CDR3. CDR1 and CDR2 (germline): LGHNA, YSLEER. The CDR3 nucleotides read TGCGCCAGCAGCCCGCACCTCAATGAGCAGTTCTTC. This translates into CASSPHLNEQFF.

CDR3 nucleotides: TGTGCCAGCAGTGGAGGACAGGGTAACAGAGAGACCCAGTACTTC. As protein: CASSGGQGNRETQYF. The gene calls are TRBV12-3 or TRBV12-4 and TRBJ2-5, with 8 bases identical to TRBD1. This CDR3 contains 15 residues. After removal of 5 bases from V and 4 bases from J, the junction contained 9 bases not matched to a gene.

This clonotype has ten or more counts. The chain recombines TRBV10-3 with TRBJ1-2; 9 bases are a match to TRBD1. Germline V gene lookup returns CDR1 ENHRY and CDR2 SYGVKD. The J segment lost 7 bases and the V segment lost 2 bases, leaving 5 bases of the junction unmatched. This CDR3 is built from 14 residues. The CDR3 bases are TGTGCCATCAGTGAGGAACAGGGGGCGCGTGGCTACACCTTC. It translates to CAISEEQGARGYTF.

V gene TRBV10-3 combines with J gene TRBJ2-3; TRBD2 matches 9 bases. V shed 4 bases, J shed 2 bases, and the junction held 10 bases outside the gene matches. The germline V gene encodes CDR1 ENHRY and CDR2 SYGVKD. The CDR3 contains 17 residues. In DNA, the CDR3 is TGTGCCATCAGTGTCACCGGGACTAGCCTCCCCACAGATACGCAGTATTTT. Residues: CAISVTGTSLPTDTQYF.

This clonotype was picked up a small number of times. The chain carries TRBV3-1 and TRBJ2-1, with a tentative D call TRBD2 (5 bases). The V end lost 1 base, the J end lost 0 bases, and 13 bases lay between the germline ends. This CDR3 comprises 17 residues. Germline CDR1 is LGHDT and CDR2 is YNNKEL (reference sequence). The CDR3 protein is CASSQGLLGSSYNEQFF. For the CDR3, the DNA is TGTGCCAGCAGCCAAGGTTTACTAGGGAGCTCCTACAATGAGCAGTTCTTC.

This clonotype was counted ten times or more. The V gene is TRBV12-3 or TRBV12-4, the J gene TRBJ2-7; D might be TRBD1 (5 bases). V was cut by 3 bases and J by 5 bases, with 8 bases left in between. CDR3 length: 12 amino acids. The CDR3 is CASSFRVNEQYF. CDR3 coding DNA: TGTGCCAGCAGTTTCAGGGTCAACGAGCAGTACTTC.

This clonotype was counted at least ten times. J is TRBJ1-1 and V is TRBV12-3 or TRBV12-4; D unresolved. With 0 bases removed from V and 4 bases from J, the gap between germline ends came to 15 bases. The CDR3 is 16 amino acids. CDR3 protein: CASSLAPRRRSTEAFF. CDR3 in DNA: TGTGCCAGCAGTTTAGCGCCCCGGCGGCGCAGCACTGAAGCTTTCTTT.

This clonotype came up many times. The J gene is TRBJ2-1, the V gene TRBV2; 10 bases agree with TRBD2. Germline values: CDR1 SNHLY, CDR2 FYNNEI. With 4 bases clipped from V and 3 bases from J, the junction kept 12 bases outside the gene matches. This CDR3 spans 18 amino acids. CDR3 amino acids: CASSGRTSGVTVYNEQFF. The CDR3 DNA reads TGTGCCAGCAGTGGGAGGACTAGCGGAGTAACCGTCTACAATGAGCAGTTCTTC. The full variable domain, its missing parts supplied by reference TRBV2 and TRBJ2-1, is EPEVTQTPSHQVTQMGQEVILRCVPISNHLYFYWYRQILGQKVEFLVSFYNNEISEKSEIFDDQFSVERPDGSNFTLKIRSTKLEDSAMYFCASSGRTSGVTVYNEQFFGPGTRLTVL.

This clonotype was seen a handful of times. V is TRBV29-1 and J is TRBJ1-1; D call uncertain. This CDR3 is 13 amino acids long. V was trimmed by 7 bases and J by 0 bases, leaving 12 bases between them. Germline lookup yields CDR1 SQVTM and CDR2 ANQGSEA. The CDR3 region is CSATQVLNTEAFF. The CDR3 DNA sequence: TGCAGCGCAACCCAGGTACTGAACACTGAAGCTTTCTTT.

This clonotype was counted many times. This chain uses TRBV4-3 with TRBJ2-1; D is ambiguous. Germline V CDR1 and CDR2: LGHNA, YSLEER. Deletions cut 1 base from V and 0 bases from J, with 7 bases between. The CDR3 length is 15 residues. CDR3 region: CASSQGPDSYNEQFF. CDR3 DNA: TGCGCCAGCAGCCAAGGGCCCGACTCCTACAATGAGCAGTTCTTC.

This clonotype was detected many times. This rearrangement joins TRBV20-1 to TRBJ2-7; the match to TRBD2 covers 12 bases. The CDR3 loop spans 15 amino acids. V gave up 5 bases and J gave up 5 bases; unmatched junction bases: 10. The germline V gene encodes CDR1 DFQATT and CDR2 SNEGSKA (reference sequence). CDR3 DNA: TGCAGTGCTCCCCTTCCGGGACTAGCGGGCAACGAGCAGTACTTC. This sequence encodes CSAPLPGLAGNEQYF.

The V and J genes are TRBV7-3 and TRBJ2-5, with 8 nucleotides matching TRBD1. The junction had 4 bases not matched to a gene; V was cut back by 2 bases and J by 8 bases. Germline V CDR1 and CDR2: SGHTA, FQGTGA. CDR3 length: 13 amino acids. CDR3 bases: TGTGCCAGCAGCTTATTAACAGGGGGAACCCAGTACTTC. This translates into CASSLLTGGTQYF.

Many counts were recorded for this clonotype. CDR3 in DNA: TGTGCCAGCAGTTTTGAGAGGGGACGCTATAATTCACCCCTCCACTTT. As protein: CASSFERGRYNSPLHF. The genes are TRBV12-3 or TRBV12-4 and TRBJ1-6; weak D call: TRBD1 (5 bases). V shed 3 bases and J shed 3 bases, with 12 bases lying between them. This CDR3 has 16 residues.

This clonotype was counted between two and nine times. The rearrangement links TRBV6-2 or TRBV6-3 to TRBJ2-7; possibly TRBD1 for D (6 bases). The CDR3 totals 12 residues. Germline V gives CDR1 MNHEY, CDR2 SVGEGT. V lost 10 bases and J 2 bases, leaving 12 bases between the germline ends. The CDR3 loop reads CAIGTSPYEQYF. The CDR3 DNA reads as TGTGCCATCGGGACAAGCCCCTACGAGCAGTACTTC.

Written as DNA, the CDR3 is TGTGCCAGCAGCTTAGAGGCAGGGGGCTTAGGAGATACGCAGTATTTT. It specifies CASSLEAGGLGDTQYF. The rearrangement uses TRBV7-2 and TRBJ2-3; 8 positions match TRBD1. With V trimmed by 1 base and J by 5 bases, 8 bases remained unmatched. The CDR3 loop spans 16 amino acids. Looked up from germline, CDR1 is SGHTA and CDR2 is FQGNSA.

This clonotype has ten or more counts. The V and J genes are TRBV30 and TRBJ2-2; 11 bases agree with TRBD1. After removal of 0 bases from V and 5 bases from J, the junction contained 5 bases not matched to a gene. This CDR3 comprises 16 residues. The germline CDR1 and CDR2 sequences are GTSNPN and SVGIG (reference sequence). CDR3 coding DNA: TGTGCCTGGAGTGTTGGACAGGGGGCATGGACCGGGGAGCTGTTTTTT. Its protein is CAWSVGQGAWTGELFF.

This clonotype was counted many times. This rearrangement joins TRBV29-1 to TRBJ2-3; 11 bases agree with TRBD2. V dropped 6 bases and J dropped 2; count of bases not matched to a gene: 10. CDR1 SQVTM and CDR2 ANQGSEA come from the germline V gene. The CDR3 is 16 amino acids. DNA of the CDR3: TGCAGCGTCCAACCCGGGACTAGCGGTTACACAGATACGCAGTATTTT. This encodes CSVQPGTSGYTDTQYF.

Many counts were recorded for this clonotype. V and J are TRBV29-1 and TRBJ1-1, with no clear D. Germline CDR1 is SQVTM and CDR2 is ANQGSEA. The CDR3 spans 14 residues. V was cut by 2 bases and J by 5 bases, with 15 bases left in between. The chain's CDR3 is CSVEPHAGRTEAFF. CDR3 DNA sequence: TGCAGCGTTGAACCCCACGCGGGGAGGACTGAAGCTTTCTTT. Full variable domain (rest looked up from reference TRBV29-1 and TRBJ1-1): SAVISQKPSRDICQRGTSLTIQCQVDSQVTMMFWYRQQPGQSLTLIATANQGSEATYESGFVIDKFPISRPNLTFSTLTVSNMSPEDSSIYLCSVEPHAGRTEAFFGQGTRLTVV.

The chain couples TRBV20-1 to TRBJ2-7; D is perhaps TRBD2 (5 bases). Germline-derived CDR1 and CDR2 are DFQATT and SNEGSKA (reference sequence). V was trimmed by 2 bases and J by 3 bases, leaving 8 bases between them. The CDR3 has 12 amino acids. For the CDR3, the DNA is TGCAGTGCTAGAAGGGAGAACTACGAGCAGTACTTC. This codes for CSARRENYEQYF.

This clonotype was detected a few times. This chain uses TRBV6-1 with TRBJ2-1, with TRBD1 identical over 9 bases. Germline V gene data show CDR1 as MNHNS and CDR2 as SASEGT. There are 17 residues in the CDR3. With 6 bases clipped from V and 6 bases from J, the junction kept 15 bases outside the gene matches. DNA of the CDR3: TGTGCCAGCAGCCGAACAGGGGGCAATGCTGGAGGCAATGAGCAGTTCTTC. Encoded protein: CASSRTGGNAGGNEQFF.

This clonotype was observed at least ten times. At one of its ends the junction is not consistent with the germline gene, which may arise from a read error. The chain carries TRBV20-1 and TRBJ2-5; a weak D match, TRBD2 (5 bases). Germline V gene lookup returns CDR1 DFQATT and CDR2 SNEGSKA (reference sequence). The CDR3 loop spans 16 amino acids. The CDR3 nucleotides read TGCAGTGCTAGAGGCCCGGAGAGGACTTATGAAGAGACCCATTACTTC. It is translated as CSARGPERTYEETHYF.

V usage is TRBV7-9 and J usage is TRBJ2-2; 10 nucleotides agree with TRBD1. Germline CDR1 and CDR2: SEHNR and FQNEAQ (reference sequence). The CDR3 runs 15 residues. V lost 5 bases to trimming and J lost 10 bases; unmatched junction nucleotides: 10. The CDR3 protein is CASSRGTGDMEELFF. CDR3 bases: TGTGCCAGCAGCAGGGGGACAGGGGATATGGAGGAGCTGTTTTTT.

This clonotype was counted many times. The rearrangement uses TRBV28 and TRBJ1-5, with no clear D. Germline lookup yields CDR1 MDHEN and CDR2 SYDVKM. This CDR3 region has 14 residues. With 11 bases removed from V and 0 bases from J, the gap between germline ends came to 14 bases. CDR3 coding DNA: TGTGCCGTCCCTGGACGGGATAGCAATCAGCCCCAGCATTTT. This translates into CAVPGRDSNQPQHF.

This clonotype was found many times. The chain has TRBV5-1 and TRBJ2-1, with TRBD1 identical over 10 bases. The ends lost 5 bases at V and 8 bases at J; junction bases unmatched: 7. Germline V gives CDR1 SGHRS, CDR2 YFSETQ. The CDR3 length is 14 residues. The CDR3 spells CASRSGQGMDEQFF. DNA of the CDR3: TGCGCCAGCAGGTCGGGACAGGGGATGGATGAGCAGTTCTTC.